This T cell receptor (beta chain) was retrieved from a study of blood T cell repertoires in COVID-19. Germline CDR1 and CDR2: MNHEY and SVGAGI. Trimming at V came to 6 bases and at J to 2 bases, leaving 4 bases not matched to a gene. The CDR3 consists of 14 residues. Profiling relied on immunoSEQ multiplex PCR, and the TCRdb table lists in-frame clones only, not all of them. The profile covers approximately 170,000 clones, with 83% appearing a single time and roughly 20% taken by the ten largest. The origin of this receptor is a woman aged 70-85 years who had recovered from COVID-19. The gene calls are TRBV6-5 and TRBJ2-7, with 10 bases identical to TRBD2. The sequenced sample consisted of peripheral blood. In DNA, the CDR3 is TGTGCCAGCAGCTCGACTAGCGGGCCCTACGAGCAGTACTTC. The encoded protein is CASSSTSGPYEQYF.